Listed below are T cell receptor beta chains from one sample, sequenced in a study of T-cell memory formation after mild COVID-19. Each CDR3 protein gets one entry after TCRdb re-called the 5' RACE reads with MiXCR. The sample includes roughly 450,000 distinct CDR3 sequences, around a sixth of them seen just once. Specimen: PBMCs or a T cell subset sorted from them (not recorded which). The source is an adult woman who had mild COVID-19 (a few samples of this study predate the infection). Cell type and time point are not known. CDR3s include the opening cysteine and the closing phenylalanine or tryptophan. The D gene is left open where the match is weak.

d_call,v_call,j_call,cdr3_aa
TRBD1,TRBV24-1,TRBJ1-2,CATQGANYGYTF
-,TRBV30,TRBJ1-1,CAWSVPGPTEAFF
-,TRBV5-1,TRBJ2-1,CASSFLTRVNSYNEQFF
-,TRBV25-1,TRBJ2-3,CASSAPQQDTQYF
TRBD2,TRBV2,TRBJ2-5,CASSDAGVRWTSWQETQYF
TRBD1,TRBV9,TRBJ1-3,CASSVSGTGGSSGNTIYF
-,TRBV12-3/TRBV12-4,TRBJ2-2,CASSLSRGATGELFF
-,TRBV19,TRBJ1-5,CASSFGLSNQPQHF
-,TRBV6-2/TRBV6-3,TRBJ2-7,CASSSPQGPQGYEQYF
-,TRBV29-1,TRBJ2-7,CSAGQNEQYF
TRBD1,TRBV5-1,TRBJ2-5,CASSFPTTGEETQYF
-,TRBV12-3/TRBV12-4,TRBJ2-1,CASSLKGGLHEQFF
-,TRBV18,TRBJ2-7,CASSPQRDEQYF
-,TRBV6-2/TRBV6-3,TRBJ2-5,CASSYLGADQETQYF